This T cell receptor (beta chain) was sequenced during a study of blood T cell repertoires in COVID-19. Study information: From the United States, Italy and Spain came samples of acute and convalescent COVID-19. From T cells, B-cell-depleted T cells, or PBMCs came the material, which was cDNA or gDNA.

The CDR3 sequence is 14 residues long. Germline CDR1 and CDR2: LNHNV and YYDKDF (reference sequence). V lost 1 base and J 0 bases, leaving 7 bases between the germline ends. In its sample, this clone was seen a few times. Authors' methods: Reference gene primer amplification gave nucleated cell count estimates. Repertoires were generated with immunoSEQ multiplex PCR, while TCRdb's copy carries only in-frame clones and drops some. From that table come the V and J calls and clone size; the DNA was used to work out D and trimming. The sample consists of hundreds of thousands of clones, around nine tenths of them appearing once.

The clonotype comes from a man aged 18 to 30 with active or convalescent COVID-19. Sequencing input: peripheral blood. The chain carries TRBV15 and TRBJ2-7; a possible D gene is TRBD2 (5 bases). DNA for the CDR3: TGTGCCACCAGCAGAGGGGGAGACTCCTACGAGCAGTACTTC. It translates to CATSRGGDSYEQYF.